This TCR beta chain was sequenced during a study of shared clonotypes between healthy human individuals. General study points: Generation probability values for non-shared clonotypes were lower than those for clonotypes shared by all four donors.

The genomic DNA of each subset was split evenly across several immunoSEQ plates. Libraries were prepared by immunoSEQ multiplex PCR; TCRdb keeps only in-frame clonotypes and omits some of them. This sample carries 2 million to 2.5 million clones, about 94% of them seen once, and the ten largest clones take over 0.1%. In the case of this clone: Its antigen is unidentified.

The sequence came from a man aged 18-30 years in good health. The sample comprised naive CD4+ T cells sorted from blood. Sample subset: CD45RA+ positively selected.

The CDR3 DNA reads TGCGCCAGCAGTCTACTGCGACATACGGGTATAAGTCGATCACCCCTCCACTTT. Its translation: CASSLLRHTGISRSPLHF. This chain links TRBV23-1 with TRBJ1-6; D is uncertain. TRBV23-1 belongs to the ORF category, with a function that is uncertain. The CDR3 runs 18 residues. V was shortened by 4 bases and J by 10 bases, with 26 bases between the two germline ends.